These T cell receptor beta chains were read from a single sample in a study of technical replicates of blood from a few donors. Using immunoSEQ multiplex PCR, the repertoire was profiled, and TCRdb retains in-frame clones only, with some absent. The repertoire holds about 14,000 clones, with roughly 83% as singletons. The sample taken for sequencing was PBMCs. The receptors derive from a human donor in good health. Each CDR3 is given with its conserved first and last residue. D genes are given only for firm matches. Clone size is given for some rows only: seen once, a few or many times, or a class if the clone is expanded.

v_call	clone_size	j_call	d_call	cdr3_aa	cdr3_nt
TRBV28	.	TRBJ1-1	.	CASSLVQGLLANTEAFF	TGTGCCAGCAGTTTGGTGCAGGGACTACTAGCGAACACTGAAGCTTTCTTT
TRBV9	.	TRBJ2-7	.	CASSVGVSATYEQYF	TGTGCCAGCAGCGTAGGGGTTAGCGCGACCTACGAGCAGTACTTC
TRBV28	.	TRBJ1-5	.	CASSLRVFNQPQHF	TGTGCCAGCAGCCTCAGGGTCTTCAATCAGCCCCAGCATTTT
TRBV7-9	.	TRBJ2-1	.	CASSSPVGSDYNEQFF	TGTGCCAGCAGCTCCCCCGTCGGGAGCGACTACAATGAGCAGTTCTTC
TRBV7-6	.	TRBJ2-7	TRBD2	CASSSAAAGVSEQYF	TGTGCCAGCAGCTCCGCCGCTGCGGGAGTGAGTGAGCAGTACTTC
TRBV21-1	few	TRBJ2-7	.	CASSPNPQGPYEQYF	TGTGCCAGCAGCCCAAACCCCCAGGGTCCCTACGAGCAGTACTTC
TRBV10-3	.	TRBJ2-1	TRBD2	CAISENKRAGGPGNEQFF	TGTGCCATCAGTGAGAATAAGCGGGCGGGAGGGCCGGGGAATGAGCAGTTCTTC
TRBV5-1	.	TRBJ1-5	.	CATSLKPTGTLQPQHF	TGCGCCACCTCATTGAAACCGACAGGCACGCTTCAGCCCCAGCATTTT
TRBV12-5	.	TRBJ2-3	.	CASGLSGAPTDTQYF	TGTGCTAGTGGTTTAAGCGGAGCTCCTACAGATACGCAGTATTTT
TRBV5-1	.	TRBJ2-7	.	CASSYFSGGAYEQYF	TGCGCCAGCAGCTACTTTTCCGGGGGAGCGTACGAGCAGTACTTC
TRBV6-5	.	TRBJ2-3	.	CASSPTDYTDTQYF	TGTGCCAGCAGCCCCACCGACTACACAGATACGCAGTATTTT
TRBV7-2	.	TRBJ2-5	.	CASSLGRRVETQYF	TGTGCCAGCAGCTTAGGTCGGAGGGTAGAGACCCAGTACTTC
TRBV11-1	.	TRBJ2-7	TRBD1	CASSRGQRTYEQYF	TGTGCCAGCAGCCGGGGACAGCGAACCTACGAGCAGTACTTC
TRBV6-1	.	TRBJ2-2	TRBD2	CASTDWGGSGELFF	TGTGCCAGCACGGATTGGGGGGGATCCGGGGAGCTGTTTTTT
TRBV29-1	.	TRBJ1-4	TRBD1	CSVEGTGDDEKLFF	TGCAGCGTTGAAGGGACAGGGGATGATGAAAAACTGTTTTTT
TRBV7-8	.	TRBJ1-5	.	CASSLWGENQPQHF	TGTGCCAGCAGCTTATGGGGGGAAAATCAGCCCCAGCATTTT
TRBV29-1	.	TRBJ1-5	.	CSVEDSRVGQRNF	TGCAGCGTTGAAGATTCCCGGGTGGGGCAGAGAAATTTT
TRBV6-5	.	TRBJ2-7	.	CASSFTTGFLYEQYF	TGTGCCAGCAGTTTCACAACAGGGTTCCTGTACGAGCAGTACTTC
TRBV5-8	.	TRBJ2-6	.	CASSARFSGANVLTF	TGTGCCAGCAGCGCTCGGTTCTCTGGGGCCAACGTCCTGACTTTC
TRBV2	once	TRBJ1-5	.	CASSEGGGPNQPQHF	TGTGCCAGCAGTGAAGGGGGAGGGCCAAATCAGCCCCAGCATTTT
TRBV21-1	.	TRBJ2-2	.	CASKSRGLAGGPRTGELFF	TGTGCCAGCAAGAGCAGGGGACTAGCGGGAGGGCCCAGGACCGGGGAGCTGTTTTTT
TRBV5-1	.	TRBJ2-1	TRBD2	CASSLLAGLSIGATRPYNEQFF	TGCGCCAGCAGCTTGCTAGCGGGCCTCTCAATTGGGGCCACAAGACCTTACAATGAGCAGTTCTTC
TRBV29-1	.	TRBJ2-3	TRBD2	CSAIGLAGGDTQYF	TGCAGCGCAATAGGACTAGCGGGAGGGGATACGCAGTATTTT
TRBV11-3	.	TRBJ2-7	TRBD1	CASSLEPGQGYEQYF	TGTGCCAGCAGCTTAGAGCCGGGACAGGGCTACGAGCAGTACTTC
TRBV6-5	.	TRBJ2-3	.	CASSYQRALDTQYF	TGTGCCAGCAGTTACCAGCGGGCGCTAGATACGCAGTATTTT
TRBV29-1	once	TRBJ1-4	TRBD1	CSVAGTGNEKLFF	TGCAGCGTCGCCGGGACAGGGAATGAAAAACTGTTTTTT
TRBV5-1	.	TRBJ1-4	.	CASRVRGLTNEKLFF	TGCGCCAGCCGGGTTCGGGGATTGACTAATGAAAAACTGTTTTTT
TRBV6-5	.	TRBJ2-5	.	CASSYGDRDQETQYF	TGTGCCAGCAGTTACGGCGACAGAGACCAAGAGACCCAGTACTTC
TRBV19	.	TRBJ2-1	TRBD2	CASSPIAGSYNEQFF	TGTGCCAGTAGTCCTATAGCGGGATCCTACAATGAGCAGTTCTTC
TRBV5-6	.	TRBJ2-6	.	CASSLFAGPSGANVLTF	TGTGCCAGCAGCTTGTTTGCGGGCCCCTCTGGGGCCAACGTCCTGACTTTC
TRBV18	.	TRBJ1-1	.	CASSPMTVNTEAFF	TGTGCCAGCTCACCAATGACAGTGAACACTGAAGCTTTCTTT
TRBV7-6	.	TRBJ2-7	.	CASSSVAGSPHEQYF	TGTGCCAGCAGCTCAGTAGCCGGGAGCCCCCACGAGCAGTACTTC
TRBV10-3	few	TRBJ1-1	TRBD1	CAITRDRGNTEAFF	TGTGCCATCACTCGGGACAGGGGGAACACTGAAGCTTTCTTT
TRBV7-6	.	TRBJ1-1	.	CASSLAAVNTEAFF	TGTGCCAGCAGCTTAGCGGCAGTGAACACTGAAGCTTTCTTT
TRBV27	.	TRBJ2-1	.	CASSLFSVNNEQFF	TGTGCCAGCAGTTTATTTTCAGTGAACAATGAGCAGTTCTTC
TRBV15	.	TRBJ2-3	.	CATSDPGGDTQYF	TGTGCCACCAGCGACCCTGGAGGGGATACGCAGTATTTT
TRBV9	.	TRBJ2-2	.	CASSVSRVAGNTGELFF	TGTGCCAGCAGCGTTTCGAGGGTTGCGGGGAACACCGGGGAGCTGTTTTTT
TRBV9	.	TRBJ2-5	TRBD1	CASSVTGASPETQYF	TGTGCCAGCAGCGTAACAGGGGCTTCCCCAGAGACCCAGTACTTC
TRBV4-1	.	TRBJ2-2	TRBD2	CASSHESGRAGGELFF	TGCGCCAGCAGCCATGAGAGCGGGAGGGCCGGCGGGGAGCTGTTTTTT
TRBV4-1	.	TRBJ2-2	.	CASSQGLAGTGELFF	TGCGCCAGCAGCCAAGGGCTAGCTGGCACCGGGGAGCTGTTTTTT
TRBV18	.	TRBJ1-2	TRBD1	CASSPPTGAGYTF	TGTGCCAGCTCACCACCGACAGGGGCCGGCTACACCTTC
TRBV27	.	TRBJ2-3	TRBD1	CASSGQDRTDTQYF	TGTGCCAGCAGTGGACAGGATCGCACAGATACGCAGTATTTT
TRBV7-8	.	TRBJ1-1	.	CASSLGPGTNTEAFF	TGTGCCAGCAGCTTAGGTCCAGGGACAAACACTGAAGCTTTCTTT
TRBV9	.	TRBJ2-3	TRBD1	CASSATTGGADTQYF	TGTGCCAGCAGCGCGACGACAGGGGGAGCAGATACGCAGTATTTT
TRBV30	.	TRBJ2-7	.	CAWRNSGMAYEQYF	TGTGCCTGGAGAAATAGCGGTATGGCCTACGAGCAGTACTTC
TRBV7-8	.	TRBJ2-7	.	CASSSPYEQYF	TGTGCCAGCAGCTCCCCTTACGAGCAGTACTTC
TRBV18	.	TRBJ2-5	.	CASSPRRGETQYF	TGTGCCAGCTCACCCCGGAGGGGAGAGACCCAGTACTTC
TRBV9	.	TRBJ2-7	.	CASSVGQGDYEQYF	TGTGCCAGCAGCGTCGGGCAGGGTGACTACGAGCAGTACTTC
TRBV7-3	.	TRBJ1-1	.	CASSLSGNAEAFF	TGTGCCAGCAGCTTAAGCGGGAATGCTGAAGCTTTCTTT
TRBV6-5	.	TRBJ1-3	TRBD1	CAVRGTGNTIYF	TGTGCCGTCAGGGGGACAGGAAACACCATATATTTT
TRBV19	.	TRBJ1-5	.	CASSTAGLPGHQPQHF	TGTGCCAGTAGTACCGCGGGACTTCCCGGCCATCAGCCCCAGCATTTT
TRBV9	.	TRBJ2-1	TRBD2	CASSPRELAGGGTSYNEQFF	TGTGCCAGCAGCCCCAGGGAGCTAGCGGGAGGGGGAACCTCCTACAATGAGCAGTTCTTC
TRBV5-1	.	TRBJ2-1	TRBD1	CASSLGTGDNEQFF	TGCGCCAGCAGCTTAGGGACAGGGGACAATGAGCAGTTCTTC
TRBV28	.	TRBJ1-1	TRBD1	CASSLLTTGTRLNSAFF	TGTGCCAGCAGTTTATTGACGACAGGGACCCGATTGAATTCAGCTTTCTTT
TRBV2	.	TRBJ2-5	TRBD1	CASTPDRGQETQYF	TGTGCCAGCACTCCCGACAGGGGCCAAGAGACCCAGTACTTC
TRBV6-5	.	TRBJ2-7	.	CASSVAGVEQYF	TGTGCCAGCAGCGTCGCAGGGGTCGAGCAGTACTTC
TRBV5-6	.	TRBJ2-7	TRBD2	CASSLEGWTSSYEQYF	TGTGCCAGCAGCTTGGAGGGGTGGACTAGCTCCTACGAGCAGTACTTC
TRBV7-8	once	TRBJ1-5	TRBD1	CASSLGTGGDLGQPQHF	TGTGCCAGCAGCTTGGGGACAGGGGGCGATCTGGGTCAGCCCCAGCATTTT
TRBV7-8	.	TRBJ1-5	.	CASSFGSQPQHF	TGTGCCAGCAGCTTTGGGAGTCAGCCCCAGCATTTT